A selection of T cell receptor beta chains follows, all from one sample in a study of OX40 agonist ivuxolimab in advanced cancers. Data came from immunoSEQ multiplex PCR; TCRdb stores just in-frame clones and leaves some out. This repertoire shows fewer than 65,000 clones, 65% to 90% found once; its top ten account for more than 3%. Material: CD4+ or CD8+ T cells sorted from blood, obtained in a trial of the OX40 agonist ivuxolimab. Receptors were obtained from an adult with an advanced solid tumor such as melanoma, head and neck, liver or kidney cancer. CDR3s include the opening cysteine and the closing phenylalanine or tryptophan. The order of the fields is V gene, J gene, D gene, clone size, CDR3 DNA, CDR3 protein. D genes are given only for firm matches. Size values are once, few and many counts, or a class for expanded clones, and some rows have none.

TRBV27	TRBJ1-5	TRBD1	-	TGTGCCAGCAGTTTCTCGCGGACAGGCGGCAATCAGCCCCAGCATTTT	CASSFSRTGGNQPQHF
TRBV7-2	TRBJ1-2	TRBD1	-	TGTGCCAGCAGTTTAAAAACGGGACAGGGTATTTTTGCGGGGGGCTACACCTTC	CASSLKTGQGIFAGGYTF
TRBV28	TRBJ1-4	TRBD1	-	TGTGCCAGCAGTCCCCTGGGGACAGAACTACTCAGAGGTGAAAAACTGTTTTTT	CASSPLGTELLRGEKLFF
TRBV11-2	TRBJ1-5	-	few	TGTGCCAGCAGCTTAGATAGGCAGATCAATCAGCCCCAGCATTTT	CASSLDRQINQPQHF
TRBV6-1	TRBJ2-7	-	-	TGTGCCAGCAGTCCCTACAGGGTCGAGCAGTACTTC	CASSPYRVEQYF
TRBV6-5	TRBJ1-1	TRBD1	-	TGTGCCAGCAGTTGGACAGGTATGAACACTGAAGCTTTCTTT	CASSWTGMNTEAFF
TRBV5-1	TRBJ2-3	TRBD2	-	TGCGCCAGCAGCTTGGGTGCGGGAGCCGAGACAGATACGCAGTATTTT	CASSLGAGAETDTQYF
TRBV11-3	TRBJ2-2	-	-	TGTGCCAGCAGCCCCCAGGGGGGGGGCACCGGGGAGCTGTTTTTT	CASSPQGGGTGELFF
TRBV5-4	TRBJ2-7	-	-	TGTGCCAGCAGCCCCGGGCCTGGCTACGAGCAGTACTTC	CASSPGPGYEQYF
TRBV18	TRBJ1-4	-	-	TGTGCCAGCTCACCATCAATTCCGAGGGGGGATGAAAAACTGTTTTTT	CASSPSIPRGDEKLFF
TRBV6-1	TRBJ2-4	-	-	TGTGCCAGCAGCAGCCCGGCCAAAAACATTCAGTACTTC	CASSSPAKNIQYF
TRBV6-6	TRBJ1-2	-	-	TGTGCCAGCAGTTACTCTGGGGGTAACTATGGCTACACCTTC	CASSYSGGNYGYTF
TRBV11-3	TRBJ1-1	TRBD1	-	TGTGCCAGCAGCTTCTGGGACAGAGAAGCTTTCTTT	CASSFWDREAFF
TRBV4-2	TRBJ1-2	-	-	TGTGCCAGCAGCCAAGAACGAGTCGGGGGAGTCTATGGCTACACCTTC	CASSQERVGGVYGYTF
TRBV11-3	TRBJ1-3	TRBD1	-	TGTGCCAGCAGCTTAGGGATCCCGGACAGGGGTGGAAACACCATATATTTT	CASSLGIPDRGGNTIYF